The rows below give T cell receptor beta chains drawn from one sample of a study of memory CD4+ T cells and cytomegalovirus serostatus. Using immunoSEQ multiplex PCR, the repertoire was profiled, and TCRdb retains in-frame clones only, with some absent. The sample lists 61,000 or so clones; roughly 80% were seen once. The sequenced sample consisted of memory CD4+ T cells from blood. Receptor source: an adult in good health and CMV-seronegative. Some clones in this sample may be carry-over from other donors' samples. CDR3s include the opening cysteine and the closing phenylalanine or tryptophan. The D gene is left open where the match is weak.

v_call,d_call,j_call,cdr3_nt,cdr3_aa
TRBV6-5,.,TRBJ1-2,TGTGCCAGCAGTTCCCTACGGGGGGGAGGCTACACCTTC,CASSSLRGGGYTF
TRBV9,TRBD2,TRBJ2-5,TGTGCCAGCAGCTCGCAAGCGGGGAGCCAAGAGACCCAGTACTTC,CASSSQAGSQETQYF
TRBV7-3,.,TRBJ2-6,TGTGCCAGCAGCTCTGACCCCCGGCAAGCCGGGGCCAACGTCCTGACTTTC,CASSSDPRQAGANVLTF
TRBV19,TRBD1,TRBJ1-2,TGTGCCAGTAGGGAACAGGGGAGCGGTGGCTACACCTTC,CASREQGSGGYTF
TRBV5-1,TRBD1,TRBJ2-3,TGCGCCAGCGGCTTAACAGGGGTCAGCACAGATACGCAGTATTTT,CASGLTGVSTDTQYF
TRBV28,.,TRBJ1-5,TGTGCCAGCAGGAGAGGCGATCAGCCCCAGCATTTT,CASRRGDQPQHF
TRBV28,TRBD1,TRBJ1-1,TGTGCCACACTAGACTGGACAGGAAACACTGAAGCTTTCTTT,CATLDWTGNTEAFF
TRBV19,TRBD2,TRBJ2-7,TGTGCCAGTAGTATAGGGACTAGCTACGAGCAGTACTTC,CASSIGTSYEQYF
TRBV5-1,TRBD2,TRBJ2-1,TGCGCCAGCAGCGCAGGATCCGGGACTAGAATCAATGAGCAGTTCTTC,CASSAGSGTRINEQFF
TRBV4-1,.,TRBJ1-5,TGCGCCAGCAGCCAAGAATTTGGACGGCACTATAGCAATCAGCCCCAGCATTTT,CASSQEFGRHYSNQPQHF